This T cell receptor (beta chain) was found in a study of control samples from healthy donors and cancer patients. TCRdb's copy holds only in-frame clones and misses some; the assay was immunoSEQ multiplex PCR. Of 150,000 to 200,000 clones listed, around 94% are singletons. This CDR3 comprises 18 residues. CDR1 is MNHEY, CDR2 SMNVEV, per germline (reference sequence). Deletions cut 4 bases from V and 0 bases from J, with 21 bases between. The specimen was blood. This receptor was identified in a woman younger than 35 in good health. The chain has TRBV27 and TRBJ1-1; unclear D gene. The DNA for the CDR3 is TGTGCCAGCAGTTCGAAACCCAATCGACACGTTATGAACACTGAAGCTTTCTTT. Translating it yields CASSSKPNRHVMNTEAFF.